This TCR beta chain is from a study of blood T cell repertoires in COVID-19. Study as a whole: Spain, Italy and the United States supplied samples that represented acute and convalescent COVID-19. PBMCs, B-cell-depleted T cells, or T cells provided the cDNA or gDNA that made up the material.

V lost 7 bases to trimming and J lost 8 bases; unmatched junction nucleotides: 14. Per germline, CDR1 MNHEY and CDR2 SVGAGI. The CDR3 extends over 15 amino acids. Sequencing used immunoSEQ multiplex PCR; TCRdb keeps in-frame clones, though not all of them. The sample lists around 82,000 clones; less than 90% were seen once. Sequencing used peripheral blood. The V call is TRBV6-5, the J call TRBJ1-2; 9 nucleotides agree with TRBD1. This clonotype was obtained from an elderly man with COVID-19, enrolled during active disease. The CDR3 is CASTPPGQGLQGYTF. CDR3 DNA sequence: TGTGCCAGCACTCCTCCGGGACAGGGTTTGCAGGGCTACACCTTC.